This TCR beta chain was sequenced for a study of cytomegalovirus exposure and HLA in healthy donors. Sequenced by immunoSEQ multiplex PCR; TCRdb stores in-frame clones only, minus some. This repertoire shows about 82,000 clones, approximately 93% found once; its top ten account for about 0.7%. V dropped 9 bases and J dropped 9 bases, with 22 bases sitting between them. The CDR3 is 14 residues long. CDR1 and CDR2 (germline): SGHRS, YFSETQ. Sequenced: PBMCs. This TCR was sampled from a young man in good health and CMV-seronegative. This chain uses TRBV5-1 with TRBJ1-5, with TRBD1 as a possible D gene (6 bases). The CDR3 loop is CATLGRGPPGPQHF. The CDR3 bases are TGCGCCACCCTGGGGCGGGGGCCCCCGGGGCCCCAGCATTTT.